What follows describes a single T cell receptor (beta chain). Its antigen is unknown. From germline, CDR1 is SGDLS and CDR2 YYNGEE. V was trimmed by 1 base and J by 5 bases, leaving 10 bases between them. The CDR3 covers 13 residues. The sample belongs to a study of T cell responses to AZD1222 COVID-19 vaccine. Study-wide context: Second-dose schedules of about 4 or about 12 weeks were combined.

Overall study findings and caveats: Only a handful of AZD1222 recipients, roughly 6 in all, had baseline seropositivity. An increase in Spike-specific TCR breadth and depth was observed after two AZD1222 doses.

Here immunoSEQ multiplex PCR was the method, and the copy in TCRdb shows in-frame clones only, minus some. Counted here are around 170,000 clones, approximately 89% occurring once; the ten biggest clones make up approximately 4.4%. The J gene is TRBJ2-7, the V gene TRBV9; D may match TRBD1 or TRBD2 (6 bases each). Specimen: peripheral blood, collected on day 0 of AZD1222 vaccination. The clonotype comes from an adult in good health. CDR3 DNA sequence: TGTGCCAGCAGCGTAAGGGGGGTCGACGAGCAGTACTTC. Amino acids: CASSVRGVDEQYF.